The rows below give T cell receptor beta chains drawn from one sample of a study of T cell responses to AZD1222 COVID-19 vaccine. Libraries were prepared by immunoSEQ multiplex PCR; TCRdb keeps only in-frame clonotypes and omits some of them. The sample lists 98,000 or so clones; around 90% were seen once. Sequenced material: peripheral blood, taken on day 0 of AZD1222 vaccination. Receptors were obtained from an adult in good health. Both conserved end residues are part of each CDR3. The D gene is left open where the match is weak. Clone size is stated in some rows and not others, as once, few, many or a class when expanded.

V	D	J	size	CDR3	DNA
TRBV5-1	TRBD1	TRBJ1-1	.	CASSSLQGANTEAFF	TGCGCCAGCAGCTCGCTACAGGGGGCTAACACTGAAGCTTTCTTT
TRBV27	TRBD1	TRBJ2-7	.	CASRTGGSSYEQYF	TGTGCCAGCAGGACAGGGGGGTCCTCCTACGAGCAGTACTTC
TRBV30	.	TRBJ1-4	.	CAWSVPGNEKLFF	TGTGCCTGGAGTGTACCCGGTAACGAAAAACTGTTTTTT
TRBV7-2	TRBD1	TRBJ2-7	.	CASSSGTGGTYEQYF	TGTGCCAGCAGCTCCGGGACAGGGGGTACCTACGAGCAGTACTTC
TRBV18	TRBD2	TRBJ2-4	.	CASSPSGGANIQYF	TGTGCCAGCTCTCCGAGCGGGGGGGCAAACATTCAGTACTTC
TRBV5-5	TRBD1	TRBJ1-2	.	CASSSRPTGSGGWGYGYTF	TGTGCCAGCAGCTCCCGGCCAACGGGATCAGGGGGCTGGGGCTATGGCTACACCTTC
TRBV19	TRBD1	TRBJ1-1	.	CASSPGGAGTEAFF	TGTGCCAGTAGTCCAGGGGGCGCGGGGACTGAAGCTTTCTTT
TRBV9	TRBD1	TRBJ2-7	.	CASSVEGTGLSYEQYF	TGTGCCAGCAGCGTAGAGGGGACAGGGCTCTCCTACGAGCAGTACTTC
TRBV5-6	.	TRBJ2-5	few	CASSLWEAETQYF	TGTGCCAGCAGCTTGTGGGAAGCGGAGACCCAGTACTTC
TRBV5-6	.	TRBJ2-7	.	CASSRGTNYEQYF	TGTGCCAGCAGCCGAGGGACAAATTACGAGCAGTACTTC
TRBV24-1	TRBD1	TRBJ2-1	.	CATSAPRGQNNEQFF	TGTGCCACCAGTGCCCCAAGGGGACAGAACAATGAGCAGTTCTTC
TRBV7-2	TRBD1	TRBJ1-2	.	CASSLLTGQGARSYGYTF	TGTGCCAGCAGCTTACTTACGGGACAGGGGGCGAGGTCCTATGGCTACACCTTC
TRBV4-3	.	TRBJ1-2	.	CASSTGGYGYTF	TGCGCCAGCTCCACGGGGGGCTATGGCTACACCTTC
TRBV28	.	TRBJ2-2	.	CASSPWGLTGPGELFF	TGTGCCAGCAGTCCATGGGGCCTTACAGGTCCCGGGGAGCTGTTTTTT
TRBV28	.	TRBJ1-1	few	CASWGLDRNLMNTEAFF	TGTGCCAGCTGGGGGCTAGACAGGAATCTCATGAACACTGAAGCTTTCTTT
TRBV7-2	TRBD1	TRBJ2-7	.	CASSLALTGVGYEQYF	TGTGCCAGCAGCTTGGCTTTGACAGGGGTTGGGTACGAGCAGTACTTC
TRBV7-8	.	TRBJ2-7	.	CASSLILYEQYF	TGTGCCAGCAGCCTAATACTATACGAGCAGTACTTC
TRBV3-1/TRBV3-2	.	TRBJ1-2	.	CASSRKTGGYGYTF	TGTGCCAGCAGCCGAAAGACCGGGGGCTATGGCTACACCTTC
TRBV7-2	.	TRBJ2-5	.	CASTLLGAQETQYF	TGTGCCAGCACTCTACTCGGGGCCCAAGAGACCCAGTACTTC
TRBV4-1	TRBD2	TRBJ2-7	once	CASSHGLAGALYEQYF	TGCGCCAGCAGCCATGGACTAGCGGGGGCCCTCTACGAGCAGTACTTC
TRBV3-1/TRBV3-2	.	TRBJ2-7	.	CASSQDSYEQYF	TGTGCCAGCAGCCAAGATTCCTACGAGCAGTACTTC
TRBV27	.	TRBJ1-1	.	CASSSPPGTVNTEAFF	TGTGCCAGCAGTTCACCCCCCGGGACGGTGAACACTGAAGCTTTCTTT
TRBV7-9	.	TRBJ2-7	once	CASSPSGQTEQYF	TGTGCCAGCAGCCCGAGTGGACAGACCGAGCAGTACTTC
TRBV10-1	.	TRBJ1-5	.	CASSENGQPQHF	TGCGCCAGCAGTGAGAACGGGCAGCCCCAGCATTTT
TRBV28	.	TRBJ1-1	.	CGATSPTEAFF	TGTGGGGCAACCAGTCCCACTGAAGCTTTCTTT
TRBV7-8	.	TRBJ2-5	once	CASSLALRLGPQETQYF	TGTGCCAGCAGCTTAGCGCTCCGACTAGGCCCACAAGAGACCCAGTACTTC
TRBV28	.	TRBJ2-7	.	CASTTSYEQYF	TGTGCCAGCACCACCTCGTACGAGCAGTACTTC
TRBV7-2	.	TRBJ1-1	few	CASSPSRRHFMNTEAFF	TGTGCCAGCAGCCCCTCACGGAGGCATTTCATGAACACTGAAGCTTTCTTT
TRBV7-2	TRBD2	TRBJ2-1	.	CASSLVAGLNSYNEQFF	TGTGCCAGCAGCTTAGTAGCGGGTCTGAACTCCTACAATGAGCAGTTCTTC
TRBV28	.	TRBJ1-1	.	CASSSPGRGGSSTEAFF	TGTGCCAGCAGTTCCCCAGGGAGAGGTGGGAGTAGCACTGAAGCTTTCTTT
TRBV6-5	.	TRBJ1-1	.	CASSYTRGTEAFF	TGTGCCAGCAGTTACACCCGGGGCACTGAAGCTTTCTTT
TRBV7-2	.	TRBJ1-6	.	CASIVQSSYNSPLHF	TGTGCCAGCATCGTACAGAGCTCCTATAATTCACCCCTCCACTTT
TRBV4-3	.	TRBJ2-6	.	CASSQDPIPTEPTFSGANVLTF	TGCGCCAGCAGCCAAGACCCGATCCCGACAGAGCCCACCTTCTCTGGGGCCAACGTCCTGACTTTC
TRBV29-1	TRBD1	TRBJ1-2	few	CSVGDREGAYGYTF	TGCAGCGTTGGAGACAGGGAGGGAGCCTATGGCTACACCTTC
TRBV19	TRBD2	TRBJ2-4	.	CASSKGLAGGPGRVNIQYF	TGTGCCAGTAGCAAGGGACTAGCGGGAGGGCCCGGGAGGGTGAACATTCAGTACTTC
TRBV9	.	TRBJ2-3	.	CASSVDQGTDTQYF	TGTGCCAGCAGCGTAGACCAGGGCACAGATACGCAGTATTTT
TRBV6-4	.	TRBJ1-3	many	CARSGNTIYF	TGTGCCCGCTCCGGAAACACCATATATTTT
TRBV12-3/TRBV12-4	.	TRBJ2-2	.	CASRGSNTGELFF	TGTGCCAGCCGTGGCAGTAACACCGGGGAGCTGTTTTTT
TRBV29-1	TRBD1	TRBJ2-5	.	CSGDRAPQETQYF	TGCAGCGGGGACAGGGCCCCCCAAGAGACCCAGTACTTC
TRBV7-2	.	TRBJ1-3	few	CASSTAGGGAGNTIYF	TGTGCCAGCAGCACCGCCGGAGGCGGGGCTGGAAACACCATATATTTT
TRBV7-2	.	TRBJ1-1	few	CASSLGRQNTEAFF	TGTGCCAGCAGCTTAGGCAGACAGAACACTGAAGCTTTCTTT
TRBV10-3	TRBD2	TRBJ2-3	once	CAISPGLAGGRDTQYF	TGTGCCATCAGTCCCGGACTAGCGGGGGGGCGAGATACGCAGTATTTT
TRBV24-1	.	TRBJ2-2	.	CATSDDRVNTGELFF	TGTGCCACCAGTGACGACAGAGTGAACACCGGGGAGCTGTTTTTT
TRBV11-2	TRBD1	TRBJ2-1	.	CASSLLDRGFNEQFF	TGTGCCAGCAGCTTACTCGACAGGGGGTTCAATGAGCAGTTCTTC
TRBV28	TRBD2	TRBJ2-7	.	CASSLFGGGSSYEQYF	TGTGCCAGCAGTTTATTTGGGGGAGGGAGCTCCTACGAGCAGTACTTC
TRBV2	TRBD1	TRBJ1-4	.	CASSRQGQDNEKLFF	TGTGCCAGCAGTCGACAGGGGCAGGATAATGAAAAACTGTTTTTT
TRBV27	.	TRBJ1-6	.	CASKPPENRNSPLHF	TGTGCCAGTAAACCACCCGAGAACCGTAATTCACCCCTCCACTTT
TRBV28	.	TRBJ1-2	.	CASSTTGGFNGYGYTF	TGTGCCAGCAGCACCACGGGGGGCTTTAACGGCTATGGCTACACCTTC
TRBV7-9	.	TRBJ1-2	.	CASSASYEEGYTF	TGTGCCAGCAGCGCCTCCTACGAAGAGGGCTACACCTTC
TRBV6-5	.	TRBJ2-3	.	CASRVLGGTDTQYF	TGTGCCAGCAGGGTGTTGGGAGGCACAGATACGCAGTATTTT
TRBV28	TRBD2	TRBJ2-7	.	CASSFFSWASGSGNGEQYF	TGTGCCAGCAGTTTCTTCTCTTGGGCGTCAGGTAGCGGGAATGGCGAGCAGTACTTC
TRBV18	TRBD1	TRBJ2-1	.	CASSHRGQNEQFF	TGTGCCAGCTCTCACAGGGGGCAGAATGAGCAGTTCTTC
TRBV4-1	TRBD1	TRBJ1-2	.	CASSPQGRGRIAPLANYGYTF	TGCGCCAGCAGCCCCCAGGGCAGGGGGCGAATTGCCCCCTTAGCTAACTATGGCTACACCTTC
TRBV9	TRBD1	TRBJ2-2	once	CASRGQGAGNTGELFF	TGTGCCAGCAGGGGACAGGGGGCGGGGAACACCGGGGAGCTGTTTTTT
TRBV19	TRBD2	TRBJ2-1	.	CASRTSGGPYNEQFF	TGTGCCAGTAGGACTAGCGGGGGGCCCTACAATGAGCAGTTCTTC
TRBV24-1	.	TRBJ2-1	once	CATSRRGGPNEQFF	TGTGCCACCAGTAGGAGGGGTGGGCCCAATGAGCAGTTCTTC
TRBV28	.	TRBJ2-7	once	CASSLLGPSSYEQYF	TGTGCCAGCAGTTTACTGGGCCCGAGCTCCTACGAGCAGTACTTC